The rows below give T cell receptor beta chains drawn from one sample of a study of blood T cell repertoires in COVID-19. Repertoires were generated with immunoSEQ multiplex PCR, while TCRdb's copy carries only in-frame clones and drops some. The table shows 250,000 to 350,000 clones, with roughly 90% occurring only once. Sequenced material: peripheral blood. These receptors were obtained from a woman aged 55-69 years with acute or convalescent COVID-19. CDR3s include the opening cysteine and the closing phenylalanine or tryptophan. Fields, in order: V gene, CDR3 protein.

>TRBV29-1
CSVGGTGIGSTYNEQFF
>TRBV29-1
CSVVTTNEKLFF
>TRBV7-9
CASSLGGGSPLHF
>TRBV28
CASRERGVGYEKLFF
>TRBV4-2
CASSQDISSPLHF
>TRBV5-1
CASSLVGRAITEAFF
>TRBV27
CASTGQGGYGYTF
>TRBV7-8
CASSLFQVGGEQFF
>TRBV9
CASSYFSTDTQYF
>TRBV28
CASSPMGLGGNTIYF
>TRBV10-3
CAISVGGGTYEQYF
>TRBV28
CASSFRPGTEAFF
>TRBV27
CASSLTDDSYNEQFF
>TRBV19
CASSIEGSGVLAKNIQYF
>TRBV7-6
CASSSMTSRETQYF
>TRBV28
CASATGAGELFF
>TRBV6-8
CASSESRDEGSGANVLTF
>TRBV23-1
CASGVGTVGAGELFF
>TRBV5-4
CASSSAGATTSTDTQYF
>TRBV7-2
CASSLGVQAGVINIQYF
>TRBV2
CATDRAGGNTIYF
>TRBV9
CASSPGTVNTGELFF
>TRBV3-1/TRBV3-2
CASSRWGQADGYGYTF
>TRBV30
CAWSPQGVVGYTF
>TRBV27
CASSLWQEAYEQFF
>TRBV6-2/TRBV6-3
CASSTLYGLATGELFF
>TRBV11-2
CASSPDRGRVSPLHF
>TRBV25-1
CASSQGTRSHGYTF
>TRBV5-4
CASSLKGPGGEQFF
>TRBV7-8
CASSERGNTEAFF
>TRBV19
CASSNQGVLHNEQFF
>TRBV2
CASSSDRRGNQPQHF
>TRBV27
CASRGHSNQPQHF
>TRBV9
CASSAGQTGGREKLFF
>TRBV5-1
CASTVSGSYNEQFF
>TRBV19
CASSIVVGANTEAFF